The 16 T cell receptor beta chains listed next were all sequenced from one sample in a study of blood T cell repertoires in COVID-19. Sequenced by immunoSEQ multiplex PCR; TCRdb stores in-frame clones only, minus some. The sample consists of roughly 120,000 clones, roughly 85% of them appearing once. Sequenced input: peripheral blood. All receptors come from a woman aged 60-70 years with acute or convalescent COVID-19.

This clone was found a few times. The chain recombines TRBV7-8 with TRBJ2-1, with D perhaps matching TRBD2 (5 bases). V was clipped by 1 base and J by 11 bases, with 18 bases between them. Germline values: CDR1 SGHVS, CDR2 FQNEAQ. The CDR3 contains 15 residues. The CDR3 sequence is CASSLEPQRADQQFF. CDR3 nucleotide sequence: TGTGCCAGCAGCTTAGAGCCCCAGAGGGCCGACCAGCAGTTCTTC.

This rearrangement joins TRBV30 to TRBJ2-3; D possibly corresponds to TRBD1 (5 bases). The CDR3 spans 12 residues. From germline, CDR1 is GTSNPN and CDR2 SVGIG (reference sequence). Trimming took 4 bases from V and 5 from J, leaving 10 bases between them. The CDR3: CAWTGQVDTQYF. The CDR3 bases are TGTGCCTGGACAGGGCAGGTAGATACGCAGTATTTT.

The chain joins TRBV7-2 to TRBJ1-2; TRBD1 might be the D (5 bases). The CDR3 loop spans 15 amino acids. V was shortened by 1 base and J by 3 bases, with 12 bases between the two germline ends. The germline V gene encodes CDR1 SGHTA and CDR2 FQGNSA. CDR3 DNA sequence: TGTGCCAGCAGCTTAGGGCCCGGGGGGGACTATGGCTACACCTTC. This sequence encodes CASSLGPGGDYGYTF. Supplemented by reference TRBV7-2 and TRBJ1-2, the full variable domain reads GAGVSQSPSNKVTEKGKDVELRCDPISGHTALYWYRQSLGQGLEFLIYFQGNSAPDKSGLPSDRFSAERTGGSVSTLTIQRTQQEDSAVYLCASSLGPGGDYGYTFGSGTRLTVV.

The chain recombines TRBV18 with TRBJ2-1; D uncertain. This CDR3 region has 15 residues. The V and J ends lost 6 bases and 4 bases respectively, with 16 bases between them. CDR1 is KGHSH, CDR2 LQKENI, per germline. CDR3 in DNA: TGTGCCAGCTCCCCGCGAGTCCAACCTTACAATGAGCAGTTCTTC. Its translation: CASSPRVQPYNEQFF.

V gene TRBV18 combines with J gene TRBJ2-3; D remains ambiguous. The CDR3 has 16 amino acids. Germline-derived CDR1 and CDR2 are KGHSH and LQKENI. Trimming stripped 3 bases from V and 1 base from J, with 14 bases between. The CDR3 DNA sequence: TGTGCCAGCTCACCTCCCAGGCCTGCCGGCACAGATACGCAGTATTTT. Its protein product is CASSPPRPAGTDTQYF.

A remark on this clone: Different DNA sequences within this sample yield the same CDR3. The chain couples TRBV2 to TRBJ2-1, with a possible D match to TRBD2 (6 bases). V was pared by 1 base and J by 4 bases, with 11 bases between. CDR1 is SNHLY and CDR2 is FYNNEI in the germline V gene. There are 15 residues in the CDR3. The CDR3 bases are TGTGCCAGCAGTGAAGGGACGGGGGAATACAATGAGCAGTTCTTC. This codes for CASSEGTGEYNEQFF.

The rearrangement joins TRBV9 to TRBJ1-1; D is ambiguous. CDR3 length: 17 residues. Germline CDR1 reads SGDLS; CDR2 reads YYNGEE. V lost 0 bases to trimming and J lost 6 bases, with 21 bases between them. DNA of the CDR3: TGTGCCAGCAGCGTAGGGGCCGAAATCAGGTCGTCGGCTGAAGCTTTCTTT. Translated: CASSVGAEIRSSAEAFF.

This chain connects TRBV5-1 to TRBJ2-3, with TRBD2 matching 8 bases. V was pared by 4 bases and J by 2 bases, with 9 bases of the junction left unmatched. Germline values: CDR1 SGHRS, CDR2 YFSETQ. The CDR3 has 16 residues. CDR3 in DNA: TGCGCCAGCAGCCCGGGACTAGACCCAATCACAGATACGCAGTATTTT. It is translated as CASSPGLDPITDTQYF.

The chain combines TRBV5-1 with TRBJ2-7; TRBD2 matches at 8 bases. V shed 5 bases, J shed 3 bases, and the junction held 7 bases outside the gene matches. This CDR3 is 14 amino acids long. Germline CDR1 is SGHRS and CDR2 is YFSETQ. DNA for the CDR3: TGCGCCAGCAGTCGGGGGGGACGATACTACGAGCAGTACTTC. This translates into CASSRGGRYYEQYF.

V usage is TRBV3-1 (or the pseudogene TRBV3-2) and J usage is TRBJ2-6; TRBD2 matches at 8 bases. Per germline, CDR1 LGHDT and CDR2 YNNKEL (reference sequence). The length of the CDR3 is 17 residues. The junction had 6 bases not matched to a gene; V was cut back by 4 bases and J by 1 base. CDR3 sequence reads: CASSLGLASSGANVLTF. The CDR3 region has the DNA TGTGCCAGCAGCCTTGGACTAGCCTCGTCTGGGGCCAACGTCCTGACTTTC.

CDR3 sequence (DNA): TGTGCCAGCTCTCTCGGGGGGCGAGAGCAGTTCTTC. Protein sequence: CASSLGGREQFF. The chain is built from TRBV18 and TRBJ2-1; possible D gene TRBD2, 7 bases. The CDR3 spans 12 residues. The germline gives CDR1 KGHSH, CDR2 LQKENI. Trimming removed 6 bases from V and 10 bases from J, with 13 bases in between.

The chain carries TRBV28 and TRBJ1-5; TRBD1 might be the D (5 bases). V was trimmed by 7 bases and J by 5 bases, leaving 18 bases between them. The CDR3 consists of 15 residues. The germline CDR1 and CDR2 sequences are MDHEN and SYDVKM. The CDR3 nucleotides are TGTGCCAGCATTAGGGGTCTCGTTCGCGATCAGCCCCAGCATTTT. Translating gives CASIRGLVRDQPQHF.

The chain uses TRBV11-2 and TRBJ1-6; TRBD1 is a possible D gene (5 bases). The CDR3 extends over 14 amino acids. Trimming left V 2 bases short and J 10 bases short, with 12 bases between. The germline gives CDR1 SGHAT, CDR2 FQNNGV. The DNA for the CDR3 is TGTGCCAGCAGCTTACAGCCAGGGTACTCACCCCTCCACTTT. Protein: CASSLQPGYSPLHF.

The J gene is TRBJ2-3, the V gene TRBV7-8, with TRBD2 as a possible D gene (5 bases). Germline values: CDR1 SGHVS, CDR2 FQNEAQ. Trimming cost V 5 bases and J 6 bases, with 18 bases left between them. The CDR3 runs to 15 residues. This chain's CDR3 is CASSRGNGYQDTQYF. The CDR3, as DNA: TGTGCCAGCAGCCGAGGGAACGGGTATCAGGATACGCAGTATTTT.

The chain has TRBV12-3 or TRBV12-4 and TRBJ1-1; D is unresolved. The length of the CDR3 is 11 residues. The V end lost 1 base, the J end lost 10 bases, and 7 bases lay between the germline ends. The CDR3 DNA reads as TGTGCCAGCAGTTTAGGAGGGTCAGCTTTCTTT. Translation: CASSLGGSAFF.

This CDR3 reads CASSFRGQGRGYTF. CDR3 sequence (DNA): TGTGCCAGCAGCTTCCGGGGACAGGGGAGAGGCTACACCTTC. V and J are TRBV5-8 and TRBJ1-2, with TRBD1 matching over 10 bases. CDR3 size: 14 residues. Germline loops: CDR1 SGHTS, CDR2 YDEGEE. With V trimmed by 2 bases and J by 8 bases, 6 bases remained unmatched.